Below, one T cell receptor (beta chain) is given with its context. Its antigen is as yet unknown. Noted time point: blood 2 weeks post-SBRT. Sample treatment: 15 Gy SBRT to primary tumor, nephrectomy 4 weeks later. The patient's renal cell carcinoma had clear cell pathology. These data come from a study of radiation and T cells in renal cell carcinoma. In the study overall: Nephrectomy followed 15 Gy stereotactic body radiation by 4 weeks.

The CDR3 is 16 residues long. V trimming: 0 bases; J trimming: 5 bases; junction bases outside the gene matches: 8. Germline V gene lookup returns CDR1 MNHEY and CDR2 SVGAGI. Study results and caveats: In blood, top tumor clones expanded by 2 weeks, shrinking by 4.

Profiled with immunoSEQ multiplex PCR; TCRdb holds only in-frame clones, not every one. The sample lists roughly 78,000 clones, roughly 87% seen once, with almost 6% in the top ten. The J gene is TRBJ2-7, the V gene TRBV6-5, with 9 bases lining up with TRBD1. This TCR was sampled from a man aged 60 to 75 with renal cell carcinoma. The source was blood, collected from a patient whose treatment included radiotherapy and nephrectomy. The CDR3 loop reads CASSYSIPGQGNEQYF. The DNA for the CDR3 is TGTGCCAGCAGTTACTCGATCCCGGGACAGGGTAACGAGCAGTACTTC.